The 7 T cell receptor beta chains below come from one sample, sequenced in a study of blood T cell repertoires in COVID-19. Profiled with immunoSEQ multiplex PCR; TCRdb holds only in-frame clones, not every one. Among some 350,000 clones, about 90% were seen once, and the ten largest hold about 3%. The source material was peripheral blood. Source of these receptors: a woman aged 25 to 39 with COVID-19, enrolled during active disease.

The chain links TRBV24-1 to TRBJ2-3; 14 nucleotides agree with TRBD2. The CDR3 length is 17 residues. Looked up from germline, CDR1 is KGHDR and CDR2 is SFDVKD. Trimming cost V 2 bases and J 3 bases; bases outside gene matches: 3. CDR3 DNA: TGTGCCACCAGTGATTCGGGACTAGCGGGAGTTACAGATACGCAGTATTTT. Encoded protein: CATSDSGLAGVTDTQYF.

The rearrangement joins TRBV30 to TRBJ2-7; a weak D match, TRBD1 (6 bases). Trimming shortened V by 6 bases and J by 3 bases, and 15 bases separated the two germline ends. Germline lookup yields CDR1 GTSNPN and CDR2 SVGIG (reference sequence). This CDR3 is built from 13 residues. CDR3 coding DNA: TGTGCCTGCATGACAGGTTCCCTCTACGAGCAGTACGTC. Protein: CACMTGSLYEQYV.

The chain uses TRBV6-2 or TRBV6-3 and TRBJ1-2; 7 bases are shared with TRBD1. Germline CDR1 MNHEY, CDR2 SVGEGT. The CDR3 runs 15 residues. V shed 0 bases and J 6 bases; nucleotides not matched to a gene: 7. This CDR3 is CASSYSDRPSNGYTF. CDR3 DNA sequence: TGTGCCAGCAGTTACTCGGACAGGCCGAGCAATGGCTACACCTTC.

V usage is TRBV5-1 and J usage is TRBJ1-6; TRBD1 matches at 8 bases. The germline CDR1 and CDR2 sequences are SGHRS and YFSETQ. The CDR3 sequence is 17 residues long. J lost 9 bases, V lost 0 bases, and 11 bases had no gene match. CDR3: CASSLGPDRGIGSPLHF. In nucleotides, the CDR3 is TGCGCCAGCAGCTTGGGACCAGACAGGGGTATTGGTTCACCCCTCCACTTT.

This chain joins TRBV2 and TRBJ2-1; 10 bases align to TRBD2. The length of the CDR3 is 14 residues. V was clipped by 4 bases and J by 8 bases; unmatched bases: 5. Germline V CDR1 and CDR2: SNHLY, FYNNEI. In nucleotides, the CDR3 is TGTGCCAGCAGTGGAGCGGGAGGGCCCCATGAGCAGTTCTTC. Translation: CASSGAGGPHEQFF.

CDR3 sequence: CASTGGRTGANGYTF. The DNA of the CDR3 is TGTGCCAGCACGGGGGGAAGGACAGGGGCCAATGGCTACACCTTC. J is TRBJ1-2 and V is TRBV6-5; 9 nucleotides line up with TRBD1. In germline, CDR1 is MNHEY, CDR2 SVGAGI. Trimming removed 7 bases from V and 6 bases from J; junction bases left unmatched: 12. The CDR3 runs to 15 residues.

A few counts support this clone. The chain links TRBV2 to TRBJ1-4, with D perhaps matching TRBD1 (5 bases). Germline V gene lookup returns CDR1 SNHLY and CDR2 FYNNEI. V was clipped by 4 bases and J by 4 bases, with 10 bases between them. This CDR3 is built from 14 residues. The CDR3 spells CASSGTGVNEKLFF. The CDR3 DNA sequence: TGTGCCAGCAGTGGAACAGGAGTTAATGAAAAACTGTTTTTT.